This T cell receptor (beta chain) emerged from a study of T cell responses to AZD1222 COVID-19 vaccine. This clone appeared once. Its target is not known. Recipients boosted at about 4 weeks or about 12 weeks are pooled. The CDR3 consists of 15 residues. V was pared by 1 base and J by 3 bases, with 6 bases of the junction left unmatched. Germline lookup yields CDR1 SGHAT and CDR2 FQNNGV. Some clones are missing from TCRdb's copy, which holds only in-frame ones; the method was immunoSEQ multiplex PCR. Seen here are 92,000 or so clones, 75% to 90% observed once, and the top ten hold around 5.5%. General study points: Among those given AZD1222, only 6 or 7 were seropositive at baseline. Spike-specific TCR breadth and depth went up after people got two AZD1222 doses. A mostly white British donor set with more females was recruited, and clonal diversity was possibly underestimated.

The sample consisted of peripheral blood, taken 28 days after the second AZD1222 dose. This chain connects TRBV11-2 to TRBJ2-7; 7 bases are shared with TRBD2. The origin of this receptor is an adult who received the AZD1222 COVID-19 vaccine. This chain's CDR3 is CASSLVAGTIYEQYF. CDR3 sequence (DNA): TGTGCCAGCAGCTTAGTGGCAGGGACTATCTACGAGCAGTACTTC.